One sample yielded the 19 T cell receptor beta chains listed below, sequenced in a study of T cell responses to AZD1222 COVID-19 vaccine. Assay used: immunoSEQ multiplex PCR; TCRdb lists only in-frame clones, some missing. The sample consists of about 160,000 clones, 80% to 90% of them appearing once. The sequencing used peripheral blood, collected on day 0 of AZD1222 vaccination. The source is an adult in good health.

This clone has only a few counts. The chain combines TRBV11-1 with TRBJ1-6, with D perhaps TRBD1 (5 bases). Trimming cost V 0 bases and J 8 bases, with 11 bases left between them. The CDR3 has 15 residues. CDR1 is SGHAT and CDR2 is FQDESV in the germline V gene (reference sequence). CDR3: CASSLAGTVDSPLHF. The CDR3 DNA follows: TGTGCCAGCAGCTTAGCCGGGACGGTAGATTCACCCCTCCACTTT.

The chain couples TRBV18 to TRBJ1-3; unclear D gene. The germline gives CDR1 KGHSH, CDR2 LQKENI. This CDR3 comprises 15 residues. Trimming cost V 5 bases and J 4 bases, with 15 bases left between them. The CDR3 DNA sequence: TGTGCCAGCTCAGCAACCCCACTTCAAGGAAACACCATATATTTT. It codes for CASSATPLQGNTIYF.

The V and J genes are TRBV4-2 and TRBJ2-1; D possibly uses TRBD1 or TRBD2 (5 bases each). Germline assignment: CDR1 LGHNA and CDR2 YNFKEQ. The CDR3 loop spans 16 amino acids. The V gene lost 0 bases and the J gene lost 5 bases, with 14 bases spanning the gap. CDR3 region: CASSQEHGDAHNEQFF. CDR3 DNA: TGTGCCAGCAGCCAAGAACACGGGGACGCGCACAATGAGCAGTTCTTC.

The V and J genes are TRBV19 and TRBJ1-5, with a weak D call TRBD1 (6 bases). The V gene lost 3 bases and the J gene lost 4 bases, with 13 bases spanning the gap. This CDR3 has 15 amino acids. Germline CDR1 reads LNHDA; CDR2 reads SQIVND (reference sequence). CDR3 sequence: CASSILRGQNQPQHF. CDR3 nucleotide sequence: TGTGCCAGTAGTATTTTGCGGGGGCAGAATCAGCCCCAGCATTTT.

This chain joins TRBV7-6 and TRBJ1-1, with D possibly TRBD1 on 5 matching bases. Germline CDR1 and CDR2: SGHVS and FNYEAQ. This CDR3 comprises 16 residues. V gave up 7 bases and J gave up 4 bases, with 22 bases separating them. Here the CDR3 DNA reads TGTGCCAGCACCCCGGTTGTGAGGGGTCTGGGCACTGAAGCTTTCTTT. It specifies CASTPVVRGLGTEAFF.

V and J are TRBV15 and TRBJ2-7; D gene uncertain. Per germline, CDR1 LNHNV and CDR2 YYDKDF (reference sequence). The germline V and J ends were trimmed by 0 bases and 2 bases, with 5 bases remaining between them. CDR3 length equals 13 residues. The CDR3 DNA follows: TGTGCCACCAGCAGAGATACAACCTACGAGCAGTACGTC. Amino acid sequence: CATSRDTTYEQYV.

J is TRBJ1-5 and V is TRBV4-2; perhaps TRBD1 as D (5 bases). The CDR3 is 13 amino acids. Germline loops: CDR1 LGHNA, CDR2 YNFKEQ. V was cut by 2 bases and J by 5 bases, with 7 bases left in between. CDR3 in DNA: TGTGCCAGCAGCCAACCCAGGGATCAGCCCCAGCATTTT. Translation gives CASSQPRDQPQHF.

This rearrangement joins TRBV28 to TRBJ1-3; D is undetermined. CDR3 size: 13 residues. Germline loops: CDR1 MDHEN, CDR2 SYDVKM. V was trimmed by 3 bases and J by 0 bases, leaving 3 bases between them. This chain's CDR3 is CASSFISGNTIYF. DNA of the CDR3: TGTGCCAGCAGTTTTATCTCTGGAAACACCATATATTTT.

The rearrangement links TRBV2 to TRBJ2-2; 7 bases match TRBD1. The CDR3 totals 14 residues. V lost 6 bases to trimming and J lost 2 bases; unmatched junction nucleotides: 3. Germline lookup yields CDR1 SNHLY and CDR2 FYNNEI. The CDR3 protein is CASSGTANTGELFF. DNA for the CDR3: TGTGCCAGCAGCGGGACAGCAAACACCGGGGAGCTGTTTTTT.

The genes are TRBV6-5 and TRBJ2-1; D not certain. Trimming pared 4 bases from V and 0 bases from J, leaving 10 bases between. The germline V gene has CDR1 MNHEY and CDR2 SVGAGI. The CDR3 covers 15 residues. CDR3 region: CASSLRTGSYNEQFF. DNA for the CDR3: TGTGCCAGCAGTTTGCGGACGGGCTCCTACAATGAGCAGTTCTTC.

V gene TRBV7-9 combines with J gene TRBJ2-7; tentatively, D is TRBD2 (5 bases). Per germline, CDR1 SEHNR and CDR2 FQNEAQ (reference sequence). The CDR3 sequence is 13 residues long. V was pared by 1 base and J by 6 bases, with 10 bases between. Here the CDR3 reads CASSLGGSGEQYV. Here the CDR3 DNA reads TGTGCCAGCAGCTTAGGAGGGTCTGGCGAGCAGTACGTC.

This clone has only one observation. The chain recombines TRBV5-1 with TRBJ1-4, with D perhaps matching TRBD1 (5 bases). Germline V gene sequence: CDR1 SGHRS, CDR2 YFSETQ. The CDR3 has 14 amino acids. Trimming cost V 4 bases and J 8 bases, with 15 bases left between them. The CDR3 reads CASSPGRGGEKLFF. For the CDR3, the DNA is TGCGCCAGCAGCCCTGGTCGGGGGGGAGAAAAACTGTTTTTT.

This chain connects TRBV7-9 to TRBJ2-1; 8 bases map to TRBD2. After removal of 0 bases from V and 8 bases from J, the junction contained 9 bases not matched to a gene. CDR1 and CDR2 (germline): SEHNR, FQNEAQ (reference sequence). This CDR3 comprises 16 residues. The CDR3 nucleotides read TGTGCCAGCAGCTTAGCGTGGACTAGCTCGCAGGATGAGCAGTTCTTC. Translating it yields CASSLAWTSSQDEQFF.

The chain carries TRBV5-1 and TRBJ1-1; 10 bases match TRBD1. The junction had 3 bases not matched to a gene; V was cut back by 8 bases and J by 5 bases. This CDR3 is built from 12 residues. Per germline, CDR1 SGHRS and CDR2 YFSETQ. This chain's CDR3 is CASGTGVTEAFF. In DNA form, the CDR3 reads TGCGCCAGTGGGACAGGGGTTACTGAAGCTTTCTTT.

As to this clone: The sample holds other DNA sequences that translate to the same CDR3. The chain combines TRBV3-1 (or the pseudogene TRBV3-2) with TRBJ1-3; D not certain. This CDR3 has 15 residues. Germline CDR1 and CDR2: LGHDT and YNNKEL (reference sequence). V was pared by 0 bases and J by 0 bases, with 6 bases between. The CDR3 nucleotides read TGTGCCAGCAGCCAAGATCGGGCCTCTGGAAACACCATATATTTT. It codes for CASSQDRASGNTIYF.

J is TRBJ2-5 and V is TRBV10-3; D call uncertain. From germline, CDR1 is ENHRY and CDR2 SYGVKD. CDR3 length: 14 residues. The ends were cut back, 3 bases at V and 2 bases at J, with 10 bases in the middle. CDR3 in amino acids: CAISDPDGQETQYF. The CDR3 region has the DNA TGTGCCATCAGTGACCCGGACGGTCAAGAGACCCAGTACTTC.

The rearrangement joins TRBV13 to TRBJ2-3; no definite D call. The CDR3 loop spans 14 amino acids. CDR1 is PRHDT, CDR2 FYEKMQ, per germline (reference sequence). V was pared by 0 bases and J by 2 bases, with 6 bases between. CDR3 amino acids: CASSLGFVTDTQYF. The DNA for the CDR3 is TGTGCCAGCAGCTTAGGGTTTGTCACAGATACGCAGTATTTT.

This clone was seen ten or more times. V and J are TRBV11-2 and TRBJ1-1; no clear D gene. V lost 1 base and J 6 bases, leaving 9 bases between the germline ends. Germline CDR1 is SGHAT and CDR2 is FQNNGV. The CDR3 runs 13 residues. The CDR3 DNA reads TGTGCCAGCAGCTTAGGGGCGGGGTCTGAAGCTTTCTTT. As protein: CASSLGAGSEAFF.

CDR3 sequence reads: CASSGGGSSYNSPLHF. In DNA, the CDR3 is TGTGCCAGCAGCGGGGGTGGGAGCTCCTATAATTCACCCCTCCACTTT. The J gene is TRBJ1-6, the V gene TRBV11-2; D is possibly TRBD1 (5 bases). CDR1 and CDR2 from the germline V gene are SGHAT and FQNNGV. This CDR3 is 16 amino acids long. Between the trimmed V and J ends, which lost 5 bases and 0 bases, there was a span of 11 bases.